The rows below give T cell receptor beta chains drawn from one sample of a study of CD8 T cells in cerebrospinal fluid in Alzheimer's disease. TCRdb reprocessed the 10x single-cell sequencing reads and keeps a single row for each CDR3 protein, giving no DNA. The table for this sample gives about 360 distinct CDR3 sequences. Sequencing used cerebrospinal fluid. Receptor source: a human donor with mild cognitive impairment. Both conserved end residues are part of each CDR3. Each record gives: J gene, clone size, CDR3 length, V gene, CDR3 protein. Not every row has a clone size; where given, it reads once, few, many or a size class.

j_gene: TRBJ2-1; abundance: NA; len: 18; v_gene: TRBV3-1; CDR3aa: CASSQGLAGGGRPSEQFF
j_gene: TRBJ2-7; abundance: medium-sized; len: 15; v_gene: TRBV7-9; CDR3aa: CASSLAPPGRYEQYF
j_gene: TRBJ1-2; abundance: large; len: 13; v_gene: TRBV12-3/TRBV12-4; CDR3aa: CASSLSGQGGYTF
j_gene: TRBJ1-5; abundance: large; len: 15; v_gene: TRBV2; CDR3aa: CASRLRDTSVWPQHF
j_gene: TRBJ2-1; abundance: medium-sized; len: 16; v_gene: TRBV3-1; CDR3aa: CASSLRGARSYNEQFF
j_gene: TRBJ1-3; abundance: medium-sized; len: 15; v_gene: TRBV5-8; CDR3aa: CASSLYGGGRNTIYF
j_gene: TRBJ2-7; abundance: medium-sized; len: 14; v_gene: TRBV2; CDR3aa: CASSEARRPYEQYF
j_gene: TRBJ2-2; abundance: large; len: 13; v_gene: TRBV7-2; CDR3aa: CASSPSFAGELFF
j_gene: TRBJ2-1; abundance: medium-sized; len: 14; v_gene: TRBV20-1; CDR3aa: CSALPLASYNEQFF
j_gene: TRBJ2-3; abundance: medium-sized; len: 15; v_gene: TRBV20-1; CDR3aa: CSARQSGTWADTQYF
j_gene: TRBJ2-5; abundance: medium-sized; len: 17; v_gene: TRBV24-1; CDR3aa: CATSDGRGQGGQETQYF
j_gene: TRBJ2-3; abundance: large; len: 15; v_gene: TRBV11-2; CDR3aa: CASSVSGTSTDTQYF
j_gene: TRBJ2-5; abundance: large; len: 15; v_gene: TRBV19; CDR3aa: CASSIDGAGQETQYF
j_gene: TRBJ2-5; abundance: large; len: 12; v_gene: TRBV12-3/TRBV12-4; CDR3aa: CASSLTGETQYF
j_gene: TRBJ1-2; abundance: NA; len: 12; v_gene: TRBV29-1; CDR3aa: CSVIQGNGGYTF
j_gene: TRBJ2-5; abundance: medium-sized; len: 14; v_gene: TRBV18; CDR3aa: CASSPRGYQETQYF
j_gene: TRBJ2-5; abundance: medium-sized; len: 15; v_gene: TRBV19; CDR3aa: CASSPGTGGRETQYF
j_gene: TRBJ1-5; abundance: large; len: 14; v_gene: TRBV7-6; CDR3aa: CASSLGAGLQPQHF
j_gene: TRBJ2-1; abundance: large; len: 17; v_gene: TRBV7-8; CDR3aa: CASSLAGTGGRPSEQFF
j_gene: TRBJ1-6; abundance: large; len: 15; v_gene: TRBV7-3; CDR3aa: CASSLNEQKNSPLHF
j_gene: TRBJ2-7; abundance: medium-sized; len: 13; v_gene: TRBV7-2; CDR3aa: CASSLTSSYEQYF
j_gene: TRBJ2-1; abundance: medium-sized; len: 15; v_gene: TRBV29-1; CDR3aa: CSVPSDYTSYNEQFF
j_gene: TRBJ2-7; abundance: large; len: 11; v_gene: TRBV25-1; CDR3aa: CASSGNYEQYF
j_gene: TRBJ1-2; abundance: medium-sized; len: 14; v_gene: TRBV2; CDR3aa: CASKGTGGDYGYTF
j_gene: TRBJ2-5; abundance: medium-sized; len: 15; v_gene: TRBV5-4; CDR3aa: CASSLDAGVGETQYF
j_gene: TRBJ2-5; abundance: large; len: 15; v_gene: TRBV11-3; CDR3aa: CASSLEGHPQETQYF
j_gene: TRBJ2-7; abundance: medium-sized; len: 14; v_gene: TRBV19; CDR3aa: CASSMGQHSYEQYF
j_gene: TRBJ2-4; abundance: NA; len: 14; v_gene: TRBV5-4; CDR3aa: CASSPTDRVNIQYF
j_gene: TRBJ2-2; abundance: large; len: 14; v_gene: TRBV5-5; CDR3aa: CASSFSGNTGELFF
j_gene: TRBJ2-4; abundance: NA; len: 17; v_gene: TRBV11-2; CDR3aa: CASSSRAGGGAKNIQYF
j_gene: TRBJ1-2; abundance: medium-sized; len: 14; v_gene: TRBV4-1; CDR3aa: CASSQPDRNYGYTF
j_gene: TRBJ2-1; abundance: hyperexpanded; len: 12; v_gene: TRBV11-2; CDR3aa: CASGIAGDEQFF
j_gene: TRBJ2-3; abundance: large; len: 17; v_gene: TRBV15; CDR3aa: CATRGRVGERGTDTQYF
j_gene: TRBJ2-1; abundance: large; len: 15; v_gene: TRBV11-3; CDR3aa: CASSLVGTGNNEQFF
j_gene: TRBJ1-1; abundance: medium-sized; len: 15; v_gene: TRBV5-6; CDR3aa: CASSPRTGATPEAFF
j_gene: TRBJ2-5; abundance: medium-sized; len: 15; v_gene: TRBV30; CDR3aa: CAWSTQGGTQETQYF
j_gene: TRBJ2-7; abundance: large; len: 13; v_gene: TRBV10-3; CDR3aa: CAISEKRVHEQYF
j_gene: TRBJ1-5; abundance: large; len: 17; v_gene: TRBV28; CDR3aa: CASSSPGQVRTRQPQHF
j_gene: TRBJ2-5; abundance: medium-sized; len: 15; v_gene: TRBV24-1; CDR3aa: CATGTGFEDQETQYF
j_gene: TRBJ2-5; abundance: large; len: 14; v_gene: TRBV2; CDR3aa: CASNRGSSVGTQYF
j_gene: TRBJ2-3; abundance: medium-sized; len: 15; v_gene: TRBV6-2/TRBV6-3; CDR3aa: CASSDRQGGTDTQYF
j_gene: TRBJ1-2; abundance: medium-sized; len: 20; v_gene: TRBV7-9; CDR3aa: CASSQFPIVWTGPRGYGYTF
j_gene: TRBJ2-5; abundance: NA; len: 14; v_gene: TRBV28; CDR3aa: CASSLAEAQETQYF
j_gene: TRBJ2-5; abundance: large; len: 15; v_gene: TRBV7-2; CDR3aa: CASSFPGTSRETQYF
j_gene: TRBJ1-5; abundance: medium-sized; len: 16; v_gene: TRBV5-3; CDR3aa: CARSLRAGNPNQPQHF
j_gene: TRBJ2-3; abundance: NA; len: 15; v_gene: TRBV4-1; CDR3aa: CASSQGVSDRGTQYF
j_gene: TRBJ2-1; abundance: medium-sized; len: 14; v_gene: TRBV19; CDR3aa: CASSFGTSRNEQFF
j_gene: TRBJ1-6; abundance: NA; len: 15; v_gene: TRBV4-1; CDR3aa: CASSQDARPNSPLHF
j_gene: TRBJ2-1; abundance: large; len: 15; v_gene: TRBV9; CDR3aa: CASSVSMGSYNEQFF
j_gene: TRBJ2-3; abundance: large; len: 17; v_gene: TRBV5-1; CDR3aa: CASSFVGGRAATDTQYF
j_gene: TRBJ2-7; abundance: medium-sized; len: 13; v_gene: TRBV4-3; CDR3aa: CASSQDGQGGQYF
j_gene: TRBJ2-2; abundance: medium-sized; len: 17; v_gene: TRBV5-4; CDR3aa: CASSSLGRGVNTGELFF
j_gene: TRBJ1-1; abundance: hyperexpanded; len: 14; v_gene: TRBV21-1; CDR3aa: CASSRQFMNTEAFF